This record covers a single T cell receptor (beta chain). Using immunoSEQ multiplex PCR, the repertoire was profiled, and TCRdb retains in-frame clones only, with some absent. This sample carries over 90,000 clones, around 80% of them seen once, and the ten largest clones take 6% to 7.5%. CDR1 and CDR2 (germline): MDHEN, SYDVKM. Trimming removed 6 bases at V and 4 bases at J, with 13 bases between. The CDR3 is 14 residues long. The data stem from a study of blood T cell repertoires in COVID-19. Sequenced sample: peripheral blood. The chain has TRBV28 and TRBJ1-3, with D perhaps matching TRBD1 (5 bases). This receptor was taken from a man aged 50-60 years with active or convalescent COVID-19. This CDR3 reads CASRGAAGGNTIYF. The CDR3 DNA sequence: TGTGCCAGCAGAGGGGCCGCCGGAGGAAACACCATATATTTT.